Given below is one T cell receptor (beta chain) in context. Clones were read by immunoSEQ multiplex PCR, and TCRdb kept only the in-frame ones, dropping some. The sample lists approximately 180,000 clones, 80% to 95% seen once, with approximately 0.07% in the top ten. The sample originates from a study of shared clonotypes between healthy human individuals. The CDR3 loop spans 14 amino acids. V lost 8 bases, J lost 4 bases, and 8 bases stayed unmatched. Germline values: CDR1 LNHDA, CDR2 SQIVND (reference sequence). This clonotype was obtained from a woman aged 25-40 years in good health. Sequenced input: naive CD4+ T cells sorted from blood. The subset is: CD45RA+ positively selected. J is TRBJ2-3 and V is TRBV19; 8 positions match TRBD2. The CDR3 region has the DNA TGTGCCAGTTCCAGCGGGAGTAAGCCAGATACGCAGTATTTT. This codes for CASSSGSKPDTQYF.